This note documents a single T cell receptor beta chain sequence. The antigen it recognizes is unknown. Per-base quality was not reported, and no clone a single base away is much larger than it. TCRbeta CDR3 regions were amplified from genomic DNA using the immunoSEQ Assay, a bias-controlled multiplex PCR. In the authors' own workflow: The number of nucleated cells in each sample was estimated by amplification of reference gene primers within the assay. To quantify the absolute abundance of each unique TCRbeta CDR3 rearrangement, sequence reads were collapsed and filtered. For each sample, productive Simpson clonality was calculated as the square root of Simpson's diversity index over productive rearrangements. In its TCRdb copy, this immuneACCESS table keeps in-frame sequences only and misses some clones. Where compared with another copy, unresolved V genes explain less than half of these, and the others have no known cause. The V and J calls and clone size come from that table; D and trimming were worked out from the DNA. This sample comprises about 150,000 clones, about 80% of them detected only once. The ten largest make up under 0.75% of the sample.

This entry comes from a study of blood T cell repertoires in COVID-19 (dated by TCRdb to the early 2020s). Background for the entire study: Collaborator samples came from the United States, Italy and Spain and covered acute and convalescent phases of COVID-19. The material from the prospective study consisted of cDNA or gDNA derived from T cells, B-cell-depleted T cells, or PBMCs. Deeply sampled blood TCRbeta repertoires from subjects exposed to, actively infected with, or recovered from COVID-19 were included in the dataset. The repertoires were made available in a free public database intended to serve as a resource for research on the immune response to SARS-CoV-2. The samples were drawn from two sources: the first 160 participants of the ongoing ImmuneRACE study, and 1,200 or so subjects contributed by 6 global collaborators. The sample metadata nearly always contained a de-identified subject ID, COVID-19 status, age in years and sex. Where available, HLA class I and class II types were obtained from metadata supplied by the sample provider rather than from assay-based typing. Beyond this particular receptor, the publication reports: Clinical and demographic metadata were provided uncurated, with the amount varying by source and participant.

Whole blood was collected in K2EDTA tubes by collaborating institutions according to the institutions' own protocols. Collaborator samples were shipped for TCRbeta analysis as frozen whole blood, isolated PBMCs, or DNA extracted from either sample type. Cut back by 5 bases and 7 bases, the V and J ends lie 9 bases apart. Taken from the germline V gene (reference sequence), the CDR1 and CDR2 loops are SEHNR and FQNEAQ. The CDR3 spans 12 residues, from the cysteine through the phenylalanine. Of the read, only the CDR3 DNA is kept; its 36 bases are in frame from base 1. In this chain, TRBV7-9 is recombined with TRBJ2-1; the D segment could be TRBD1, given 5 matching bases. The sequenced sample was peripheral blood. The source is a man aged 55 to 70 with acute or convalescent COVID-19. The CDR3 in this case is CASSRQLNEQFF. The sequenced DNA is TGTGCCAGCAGCCGACAGTTAAATGAGCAGTTCTTC.